This T cell receptor (beta chain) was retrieved from a study of shared clonotypes between healthy human individuals. Study-wide points: The four-donor shared clonotypes exceeded non-shared clonotypes in generation probability, with non-shared ones scoring lower. Rarefaction showed sorted-subset sequencing was incomplete despite large depth.

V dropped 5 bases and J dropped 7 bases, with 15 bases sitting between them. The CDR3 extends over 14 amino acids. Germline V lookup: CDR1 SGHTS, CDR2 YDEGEE. TCRdb keeps only in-frame clones here, not all; method: immunoSEQ multiplex PCR. This sample has approximately 740,000 clones, with about 91% found just once. As defined, naive CD8 cells were CD45RO-negative and positively selected for CCR7, with terminally differentiated effector memory CD45RA+ cells excluded. Points on this clone: Its antigen is as yet unknown.

The sequenced material came from naive CD8+ T cells sorted from blood. The clonotype comes from a young man in good health. The chain combines TRBV5-8 with TRBJ1-4; D gene ambiguous. This CDR3 is CASRTSLEPEKLFF. For the CDR3, the DNA is TGTGCCAGCAGAACTTCCTTGGAGCCTGAAAAACTGTTTTTT.